This entry lists 15 T cell receptor beta chains sequenced from one sample in a study of blood T cell repertoires in COVID-19. The method was immunoSEQ multiplex PCR; TCRdb's version includes in-frame clones alone and lacks a portion of them. Of about 350,000 clones in the sample, approximately 90% were seen once. The sequenced material came from peripheral blood. The receptors were sampled from a woman younger than 35 who had recovered from COVID-19.

This chain links TRBV5-1 with TRBJ2-1; 10 bases are a match to TRBD2. Per the germline V gene, CDR1 is SGHRS and CDR2 is YFSETQ. The trim removed 3 bases at V and 7 bases at J, leaving 19 bases unmatched. The CDR3 has 19 amino acids. CDR3 sequence: CASSSGVLGLAEWENEQFF. For the CDR3, the DNA is TGCGCCAGCAGCTCGGGAGTTTTAGGACTAGCGGAATGGGAGAATGAGCAGTTCTTC.

The V gene is TRBV11-2, the J gene TRBJ2-1, with 11 bases that match TRBD2. The CDR3 spans 16 residues. V was clipped by 5 bases and J by 3 bases; unmatched bases: 6. Germline V CDR1 and CDR2: SGHAT, FQNNGV. DNA for the CDR3: TGTGCCAGCAGCCCCTCCACTAGCGGGGGCTACAATGAGCAGTTCTTC. Encoded protein: CASSPSTSGGYNEQFF.

This chain joins TRBV14 and TRBJ2-1; D is possibly TRBD1 (6 bases). The germline CDR1 and CDR2 sequences are SGHDN and FVKESK. V was cut by 4 bases and J by 6 bases, with 19 bases left in between. CDR3 length: 16 amino acids. CDR3 loop: CASSRFRGPGINEQFF. The CDR3 bases are TGTGCCAGCAGCCGCTTCAGGGGTCCAGGGATCAATGAGCAGTTCTTC. Drawing the rest from reference TRBV14 and TRBJ2-1, the complete variable domain is EAGVTQFPSHSVIEKGQTVTLRCDPISGHDNLYWYRRVMGKEIKFLLHFVKESKQDESGMPNNRFLAERTGGTYSTLKVQPAELEDSGVYFCASSRFRGPGINEQFFGPGTRLTVL.

The gene calls are TRBV25-1 and TRBJ2-7; D possibly corresponds to TRBD2 (7 bases). This CDR3 comprises 15 residues. Trimming pared 5 bases from V and 4 bases from J, leaving 18 bases between. Germline lookup yields CDR1 MGHDK and CDR2 SYGVNS. The DNA of the CDR3 is TGTGCCAGCAGTTACAGGGCGGGAGAGAGGTACGAGCAGTACGTC. Translating it yields CASSYRAGERYEQYV.

The CDR3 DNA is TGTGCCAGCAGCTTGCGGTTGGAGATTGGCGTTTATGGCTACACCTTC. It codes for CASSLRLEIGVYGYTF. J is TRBJ1-2 and V is TRBV5-4; D is uncertain. Germline V CDR1 and CDR2: SGHNT, YYREEE (reference sequence). The CDR3 length is 16 residues. V was trimmed by 1 base and J by 5 bases, leaving 18 bases between them.

This chain joins TRBV5-6 and TRBJ1-1; D unclear. Deletions cut 0 bases from V and 4 bases from J, with 10 bases between. Germline assignment: CDR1 SGHDT and CDR2 YYEEEE. This CDR3 is built from 14 residues. In nucleotides, the CDR3 is TGTGCCAGCAGCTTGGTTGACTCGACCACTGAAGCTTTCTTT. It yields the protein CASSLVDSTTEAFF.

The chain recombines TRBV5-8 with TRBJ1-3; D ambiguous. Germline CDR1 reads SGHTS; CDR2 reads YDEGEE. V was clipped by 1 base and J by 3 bases, with 11 bases between them. CDR3 length equals 15 residues. CDR3 protein: CASSLSLTHGNTIYF. As DNA, the CDR3 is TGTGCCAGCAGCTTGAGCCTCACTCATGGAAACACCATATATTTT.

The genes are TRBV7-9 and TRBJ1-1; 8 positions match TRBD1. The CDR3 sequence is 15 residues long. Losses at the gene ends were 5 bases for V and 4 bases for J; bases not matched to a gene: 9. CDR1 and CDR2 (germline): SEHNR, FQNEAQ (reference sequence). In DNA form, the CDR3 reads TGTGCCAGCAGCCAGAAACAGGGGGGACCCACTGAAGCTTTCTTT. Amino acid sequence: CASSQKQGGPTEAFF. Full variable domain (remainder filled in from reference TRBV7-9 and TRBJ1-1): DTGVSQNPRHKITKRGQNVTFRCDPISEHNRLYWYRQTLGQGPEFLTYFQNEAQLEKSRLLSDRFSAERPKGSFSTLEIQRTEQGDSAMYLCASSQKQGGPTEAFFGQGTRLTVV.

The V gene is TRBV15, the J gene TRBJ1-5, with 8 bases aligning to TRBD1. Germline CDR1 LNHNV, CDR2 YYDKDF (reference sequence). The CDR3 runs to 15 residues. Trimming took 3 bases from V and 1 from J; bases not matched to a gene: 2. CDR3 nucleotide sequence: TGTGCCACCAGCAGGAGGACAGGGAGCAATCAGCCCCAGCATTTT. This translates into CATSRRTGSNQPQHF.

The chain recombines TRBV2 with TRBJ2-3; 9 positions agree with TRBD2. The germline V gene encodes CDR1 SNHLY and CDR2 FYNNEI. CDR3 length: 18 amino acids. V lost 2 bases, J lost 2 bases, and 11 bases stayed unmatched. The DNA of the CDR3 is TGTGCCAGCAGTGAATGGCTAGCGGGACGCCTATCCACAGATACGCAGTATTTT. Translation gives CASSEWLAGRLSTDTQYF.

V and J are TRBV5-8 and TRBJ2-2; 10 nucleotides match TRBD2. CDR3 size: 16 residues. J gave up 6 bases and V 4 bases, and 9 bases lay outside the gene matches. CDR1 is SGHTS and CDR2 is YDEGEE in the germline V gene. This CDR3 is CASSHLAGVVPGELFF. The CDR3 DNA reads as TGTGCCAGCAGCCACCTAGCGGGAGTTGTCCCCGGGGAGCTGTTTTTT.

The chain links TRBV5-5 to TRBJ2-2, with D perhaps matching TRBD2 (6 bases). V shed 3 bases and J shed 0 bases, with 15 bases lying between them. Germline lookup yields CDR1 SGHKS and CDR2 YYEKEE (reference sequence). This CDR3 is 17 amino acids long. CDR3 amino acids: CASSSKAGAANTGELFF. In nucleotides, the CDR3 is TGTGCCAGCAGCTCAAAAGCGGGCGCTGCGAACACCGGGGAGCTGTTTTTT.

V is TRBV11-2 and J is TRBJ2-1; D is uncertain. CDR3 length: 15 residues. The germline CDR1 and CDR2 sequences are SGHAT and FQNNGV. Between the trimmed V and J ends, which lost 0 bases and 2 bases, there was a span of 8 bases. CDR3 coding DNA: TGTGCCAGCAGCTTAGATAATTTCCCCTACAATGAGCAGTTCTTC. Translated: CASSLDNFPYNEQFF.

The chain carries TRBV27 and TRBJ2-1; D perhaps matches TRBD1 (6 bases). V was cut by 0 bases and J by 8 bases, with 11 bases left in between. CDR1 and CDR2 from the germline V gene are MNHEY and SMNVEV (reference sequence). The CDR3 runs 14 residues. The CDR3 DNA reads as TGTGCCAGCAGTTTATCCGGGACAACGGATGAGCAGTTCTTC. It specifies CASSLSGTTDEQFF.

The chain links TRBV6-6 to TRBJ1-5; 9 bases are a match to TRBD1. The CDR3 consists of 16 residues. CDR1 is MNHNY, CDR2 SVGAGI, per germline (reference sequence). The junction had 8 bases not matched to a gene; V was cut back by 5 bases and J by 3 bases. CDR3 protein: CASSAWTGVNNQPQHF. CDR3 DNA: TGTGCCAGCAGTGCCTGGACAGGGGTGAACAATCAGCCCCAGCATTTT.